Listed below are T cell receptor beta chains from one sample, sequenced in a study of blood T cell repertoires in COVID-19. Only in-frame clones appear in the TCRdb table, and some are missing; sequencing was by immunoSEQ multiplex PCR. The data show some 200,000 clones, around 90% seen once. What was sequenced was peripheral blood. The receptors here all came from a man in his 70s with acute or convalescent COVID-19. Both conserved end residues are part of each CDR3. The D gene is left open where the match is weak. The size field is filled for only some rows; it gives once, few, many or a size class.

clone size	V gene	J gene	D gene	CDR3 DNA	CDR3 protein
.	TRBV4-2	TRBJ2-3	TRBD2	TGTGCCAGCAGCCTGACTAGCGCCAGCACAGATACGCAGTATTTT	CASSLTSASTDTQYF
.	TRBV7-9	TRBJ1-1	TRBD1	TGTGCCAGCAGGTCACAGGGGGGGGACACTGAAGCTTTCTTT	CASRSQGGDTEAFF
.	TRBV5-1	TRBJ1-4	TRBD1	TGCGCCAGCAGCTCCGGGACAGGGGGAACTTTAGCAACTAATGAAAAACTGTTTTTT	CASSSGTGGTLATNEKLFF
.	TRBV30	TRBJ2-1	TRBD2	TGTGCCTGGAGTTTAGCGGGAGGGGGGGTTGAGCAGTTCTTC	CAWSLAGGGVEQFF
.	TRBV7-9	TRBJ1-6	.	TGTGCCAGCAGCTTAGCCACTCTGGGGCTACCCCTCCACTTT	CASSLATLGLPLHF
.	TRBV18	TRBJ2-7	TRBD1	TGTGCCAGCTCACCACTTGAGGGCTCGACAGGGGGCTTGTCGCAGTACTTC	CASSPLEGSTGGLSQYF
few	TRBV7-8	TRBJ2-1	.	TGTGCCAGCAGCCTAGATTCTCCACAATACAATGAGCAGTTCTTC	CASSLDSPQYNEQFF
.	TRBV28	TRBJ2-5	.	TGTGCCAGCAGTTTCCCTCGGGTGCAAGAGACCCAGTACTTC	CASSFPRVQETQYF
.	TRBV29-1	TRBJ1-5	TRBD1	TGCAGCGTTGGACAGGGTTTAGGCCAGCCCCAGCATTTT	CSVGQGLGQPQHF
.	TRBV3-1/TRBV3-2	TRBJ2-4	TRBD2	TGTGCCAGCAGCCCGGGACTAGCGGGAGTTAAAAACATTCAGTACTTC	CASSPGLAGVKNIQYF
.	TRBV29-1	TRBJ2-5	TRBD2	TGCAGCGTAGGACTAGCGGGAGTCGAGACCCAGTACTTC	CSVGLAGVETQYF
.	TRBV15	TRBJ2-7	.	TGTGCCACCAGCAGAGGAGCACCCACCTACGAGCAGTACTTC	CATSRGAPTYEQYF
.	TRBV28	TRBJ2-2	.	TGTGCCAGCAGTTTACATCAGGCTGGGGAGCTGTTTTTT	CASSLHQAGELFF
.	TRBV14	TRBJ2-5	.	TGTGCCAGCAGCCTCGGGCAGGGATGGCAGGAGACCCAGTACTTC	CASSLGQGWQETQYF
.	TRBV2	TRBJ2-5	TRBD1	TGTGCCAGCAGTGACAGGGGGCGAACCGAAGAGACCCAGTACTTC	CASSDRGRTEETQYF
.	TRBV27	TRBJ2-1	TRBD2	TGTGCCAGCAGGGCAAGACTAGCGGGAGTGCCGAGCTCCTACAATGAGCAGTTCTTC	CASRARLAGVPSSYNEQFF
.	TRBV5-4	TRBJ2-2	.	TGTGCCAGCAGCTTGGTGGCAGGGGCTGGCACCGGGGAGCTGTTTTTT	CASSLVAGAGTGELFF
.	TRBV29-1	TRBJ2-3	TRBD2	TGCAGCGTTGAAGATTTATACCTAGCGGGAGTCCACAGCTTAGTCACAGATACGCAGTATTTT	CSVEDLYLAGVHSLVTDTQYF
.	TRBV7-9	TRBJ2-5	TRBD1	TGTGCCAGCAGCTCGACAGGGGTTCAAGAGACCCAGTACTTC	CASSSTGVQETQYF
.	TRBV4-2	TRBJ2-7	TRBD2	TGTGCCAGCAGCCCACGGACTAGCGGGACTACCTACGAGCAGTACTTC	CASSPRTSGTTYEQYF
.	TRBV6-4	TRBJ2-1	TRBD2	TGTGCCAGCAGTCGGGAGGGACTAGCGGGGCCTTACAATGAGCAGTTCTTC	CASSREGLAGPYNEQFF
.	TRBV10-3	TRBJ2-2	TRBD2	TGTGCCATCAGTGAGTCAGGACTAGCGGCCACCGGGGAGCTGTTTTTT	CAISESGLAATGELFF
.	TRBV2	TRBJ2-3	TRBD1	TGTGCCAGCAGTACCCCCGACAGGGGCCCCACAGATACGCAGTATTTT	CASSTPDRGPTDTQYF
.	TRBV5-1	TRBJ2-1	TRBD2	TGCGCCAGCAGCTTCGGGGGGGCCTCCTACAATGAGCAGTTCTTC	CASSFGGASYNEQFF
.	TRBV11-3	TRBJ2-1	.	TGTGCCAGCAGCTCCTATGACAATGAGCAGTTCTTC	CASSSYDNEQFF
.	TRBV10-3	TRBJ1-1	.	TGTGCCACCACAGGCCCCGGCACTGAAGCTTTCTTT	CATTGPGTEAFF
once	TRBV3-1/TRBV3-2	TRBJ1-1	.	TGTGCCAGCAGCCCCTATTCGGGAGGGAACACTGAAGCTTTCTTT	CASSPYSGGNTEAFF
.	TRBV15	TRBJ2-1	TRBD2	TGTGCCACCAGCACCGGACTAGCGTGGAATGAGCAGTTCTTC	CATSTGLAWNEQFF
.	TRBV6-2/TRBV6-3	TRBJ2-7	TRBD2	TGTGCCAGCAGTTACTCACCAGCGGGAGATACCCCCTACGAGCAGTACTTC	CASSYSPAGDTPYEQYF
.	TRBV2	TRBJ1-2	TRBD1	TGTGCCAGCAAGAAAGGGGGCGCGAACTATGGCTACACCTTC	CASKKGGANYGYTF
.	TRBV5-1	TRBJ2-5	.	TGCGCCAGCAGCTTGGTCGCTATCCAAGAGACCCAGTACTTC	CASSLVAIQETQYF
.	TRBV7-8	TRBJ2-1	TRBD2	TGTGCCAGCAGCCCTACTAGCGGGAGCTACAATGAGCAGTTCTTC	CASSPTSGSYNEQFF
.	TRBV15	TRBJ2-3	TRBD2	TGTGCCACCAGCAGAGATGCGGGAGCGGGAGGTAGAGATACGCAGTATTTT	CATSRDAGAGGRDTQYF
.	TRBV27	TRBJ1-1	TRBD1	TGTGCCAGCAGCCTAAGCCAGGGGGGACCCACTGAAGCTTTCTTT	CASSLSQGGPTEAFF
.	TRBV19	TRBJ1-2	TRBD1	TGTGCCAGTAACGGACAGGGAATCTATGGCTACACCTTC	CASNGQGIYGYTF
.	TRBV7-2	TRBJ2-3	TRBD2	TGTGCCAGCAGCTTAGCTTTTACTAGCGGGATTACAGATACGCAGTATTTT	CASSLAFTSGITDTQYF
.	TRBV6-5	TRBJ1-3	.	TGTGCCAGCAGAACCAGCGGACTCTCTGGAAACACCATATATTTT	CASRTSGLSGNTIYF
medium-sized	TRBV3-1/TRBV3-2	TRBJ1-2	TRBD1	TGTGCCAGCAGCCCTACCCGACAGGGCCCCCGCTATGGCTACACCTTC	CASSPTRQGPRYGYTF
.	TRBV3-1/TRBV3-2	TRBJ2-2	TRBD1	TGTGCCAGCAGCCGACAGGGGGCTGGGACCGGGGAGCTGTTTTTT	CASSRQGAGTGELFF
.	TRBV23-1	TRBJ2-3	TRBD1	TGCGCCAGCAGGCTAGACAGGGGGCCTAGCACAGATACGCAGTATTTT	CASRLDRGPSTDTQYF
.	TRBV29-1	TRBJ2-5	TRBD2	TGCAGCGCGGGTGAACTAGCGGGAGAAGAGACCCAGTACTTC	CSAGELAGEETQYF
.	TRBV5-1	TRBJ1-1	.	TGCGCCAGCAGCTTGGCCGGGGACACTGAAGCTTTCTTT	CASSLAGDTEAFF
.	TRBV7-3	TRBJ2-3	TRBD2	TGTGCCAGCAGCCCACTAGCGGGGAGCACAGATACGCAGTATTTT	CASSPLAGSTDTQYF
.	TRBV5-1	TRBJ2-1	TRBD1	TGCGCCAGCTTCCGGGACAGGATGAATGAGCAGTTCTTC	CASFRDRMNEQFF
.	TRBV29-1	TRBJ2-1	.	TGCAGCGTTGAAAGGGACTCTATCCATGAGCAGTTCTTC	CSVERDSIHEQFF
once	TRBV11-3	TRBJ2-1	TRBD2	TGTGCCAGCAGCGAAGGGACTAGCGGGAGCAATGAGCAGTTCTTC	CASSEGTSGSNEQFF
.	TRBV2	TRBJ2-5	TRBD2	TGTGCCAGCAGGCCCGGGGGGGGGCAAGAGACCCAGTACTTC	CASRPGGGQETQYF
.	TRBV6-2/TRBV6-3	TRBJ1-1	.	TGTGCCAGCAGTTACACCCACGATAGGGGCTTGGACACTGAAGCTTTCTTT	CASSYTHDRGLDTEAFF
.	TRBV19	TRBJ1-2	.	TGTGCCAGTACCCGGGACATCAGGTACGGCTACACCTTC	CASTRDIRYGYTF
once	TRBV5-1	TRBJ2-1	TRBD1	TGCGCCAGCAGCTCCTGGACAGGGGGTGGGGATGAGCAGTTCTTC	CASSSWTGGGDEQFF
.	TRBV19	TRBJ1-3	.	TGTGCCAGTAGTATAGAGGGCTCCTCTGGAAACACCATATATTTT	CASSIEGSSGNTIYF
.	TRBV10-3	TRBJ2-2	TRBD2	TGTGCCATCAGTGGGGCGGGAGCGCACACCGGGGAGCTGTTTTTT	CAISGAGAHTGELFF
once	TRBV18	TRBJ2-1	TRBD2	TGTGCCAGCTCACCACCTACGACTAGCGATGAGCAGTTCTTC	CASSPPTTSDEQFF